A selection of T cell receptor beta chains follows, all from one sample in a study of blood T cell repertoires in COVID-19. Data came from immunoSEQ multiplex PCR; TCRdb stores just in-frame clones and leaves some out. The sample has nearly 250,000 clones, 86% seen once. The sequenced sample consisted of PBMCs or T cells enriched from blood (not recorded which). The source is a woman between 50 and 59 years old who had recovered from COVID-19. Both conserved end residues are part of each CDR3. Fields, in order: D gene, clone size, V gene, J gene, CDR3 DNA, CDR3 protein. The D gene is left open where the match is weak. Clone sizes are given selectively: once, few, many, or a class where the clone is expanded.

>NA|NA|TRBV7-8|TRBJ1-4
TGTGCCAGCAGCCAAAAGACCGGGAATGAAAAACTGTTTTTT
CASSQKTGNEKLFF
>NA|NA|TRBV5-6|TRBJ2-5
TGTGCCAGCAGCCTTCAAGAGACCCAGTACTTC
CASSLQETQYF
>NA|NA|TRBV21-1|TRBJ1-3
TGTGCCAGCAGTAGGGAGGGAAACACCATATATTTT
CASSREGNTIYF
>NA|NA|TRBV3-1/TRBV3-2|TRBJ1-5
TGTGCCAGCAATGCGGGCTATAGCAATCAGCCCCAGCATTTT
CASNAGYSNQPQHF
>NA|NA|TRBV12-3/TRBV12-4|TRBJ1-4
TGTGCCAGCACTGACAGTCTGGAAAAACTGTTTTTT
CASTDSLEKLFF
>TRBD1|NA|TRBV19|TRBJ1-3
TGTGCCAGTAGTGCTGGTTACGGCAGGGGGTTTGGAAACACCATATATTTT
CASSAGYGRGFGNTIYF
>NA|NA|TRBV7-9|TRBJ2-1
TGTGCCAGCAGCCTGGCGGAGGGCAATGAGCAGTTCTTC
CASSLAEGNEQFF
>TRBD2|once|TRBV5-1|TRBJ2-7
TGCGCCAGCAGCACCCAAACTAGCGGGGTCTACGAGCAGTACTTC
CASSTQTSGVYEQYF
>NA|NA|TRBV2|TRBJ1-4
TGTGCCGGGGGAGGGCTTGGGAAACTGTTTTTT
CAGGGLGKLFF
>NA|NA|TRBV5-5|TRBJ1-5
TGTGCCAGCAGCCTTGGACAGCTGGGTCAGCCCCAGCATTTT
CASSLGQLGQPQHF
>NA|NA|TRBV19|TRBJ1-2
TGTGCCAGTATGGGAAAGGGGACTTATGGCTACACCTTC
CASMGKGTYGYTF
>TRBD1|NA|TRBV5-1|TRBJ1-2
TGCGCCAGCAGCTTGGCCGGACAGGGGAACTATGGCTACACCTTC
CASSLAGQGNYGYTF
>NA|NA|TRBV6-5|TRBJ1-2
TGTGCCAGCAGTACCCTCGACAGAAGATATGGCTACACCTTC
CASSTLDRRYGYTF
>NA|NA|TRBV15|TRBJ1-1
TGTGCCACCAGCAGAGGGTTGGCCCTGAACACTGAAGCTTTCTTT
CATSRGLALNTEAFF
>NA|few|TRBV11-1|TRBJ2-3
TGTGCCAGCAGCTTGGAGGGCCCCCCAGATACGCAGTATTTT
CASSLEGPPDTQYF
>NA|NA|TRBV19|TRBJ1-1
TGTGCCGCATCCGGAGCAGGGTTGACTGAAGCTTTCTTT
CAASGAGLTEAFF
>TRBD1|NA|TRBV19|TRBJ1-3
TGTGCCAGTACCCCGGGACAGGGGGCGTTAGGAGGAAACACCATATATTTT
CASTPGQGALGGNTIYF